Given below is one TCR beta chain in context. There is no known antigen for this receptor. No base quality values were provided; no much bigger clone lies one nucleotide off. These data are taken from a study of blood T cell repertoires in COVID-19 (TCRdb year 2020). About the study as a whole: The collaborator samples originated in the United States, Italy and Spain and spanned the acute and convalescent phases of COVID-19. The material from the prospective study consisted of cDNA or gDNA derived from T cells, B-cell-depleted T cells, or PBMCs. Deeply sampled blood TCRbeta repertoires from subjects exposed to, actively infected with, or recovered from COVID-19 were included in the dataset. The repertoires were made available in a free public database intended to serve as a resource for research on the immune response to SARS-CoV-2. The samples were drawn from two sources: the first 160 participants of the ongoing ImmuneRACE study, and over 950 subjects contributed by 6 global collaborators. A de-identified subject ID, COVID-19 status, age in years and sex were almost always included in the sample metadata. HLA class I and class II types, where available, came from metadata supplied by the sample provider rather than from assay-based typing. Study-level results and caveats: The amount of clinical and demographic metadata varied by source and participant and was provided uncurated.

TCRbeta CDR3 regions were amplified from genomic DNA using the immunoSEQ Assay, a bias-controlled multiplex PCR. The source study handled its data this way. The number of nucleated cells in each sample was estimated from the amplification of reference gene primers within the assay. To quantify the absolute abundance of each unique TCRbeta CDR3 rearrangement, sequence reads were collapsed and filtered. Productive Simpson clonality was computed per sample as the square root of Simpson's diversity index over productive rearrangements. Sourced from immuneACCESS, this table was stored by TCRdb with only in-frame sequences that have V and J called. A share of the clones is absent; for the studies checked, an unresolved V gene accounts for under half, and the remainder has no known explanation. That table furnishes V, J and clone size, whereas the DNA furnished D and trimming. This sample lists about 170,000 clones; about nine tenths were detected once. The leading ten clones occupy 0.7% to 0.9% of the sample.

The CDR1 and CDR2 encoded by the germline V gene are SGHTA and FQGTGA. The junction shows trimming of 5 bases on V and 11 bases on J, and the gene matches do not reach 7 bases of it. There are 13 amino acids in the CDR3, from cysteine to phenylalanine inclusive. Only the CDR3 part of the read is kept: 39 bases, read in frame from the first base. In the prospective study, participants were roughly 18 to 89 years old, resided in 24 geographic areas of the United States, and were enrolled through a virtual design. Cohort assignment in the prospective study relied on participant-reported clinical history from a screening survey and a study questionnaire. Recovered participants in ImmuneRACE Cohort 3 were defined by two consecutive negative NP/OP PCR tests, clearance by a healthcare professional, or resolution of symptoms. Mobile phlebotomists in the prospective study collected whole blood, serum and a nasopharyngeal or oropharyngeal swab from every participant. Prospective study participants could optionally give additional blood draws and questionnaires over a 2-month period. Before DNA extraction, blood samples from the prospective study were shipped at room temperature or frozen.

The sample was PBMCs or T cells enriched from blood (not recorded which). The TCR sequence derives from a young woman who had recovered from COVID-19. This chain is built from TRBV7-3 and TRBJ2-2; the central 8 bases match TRBD2. The CDR3 in this case is CASSPGGSSELFF. The sequence in DNA is TGTGCCAGCAGCCCGGGGGGGAGTTCAGAGCTGTTTTTT.